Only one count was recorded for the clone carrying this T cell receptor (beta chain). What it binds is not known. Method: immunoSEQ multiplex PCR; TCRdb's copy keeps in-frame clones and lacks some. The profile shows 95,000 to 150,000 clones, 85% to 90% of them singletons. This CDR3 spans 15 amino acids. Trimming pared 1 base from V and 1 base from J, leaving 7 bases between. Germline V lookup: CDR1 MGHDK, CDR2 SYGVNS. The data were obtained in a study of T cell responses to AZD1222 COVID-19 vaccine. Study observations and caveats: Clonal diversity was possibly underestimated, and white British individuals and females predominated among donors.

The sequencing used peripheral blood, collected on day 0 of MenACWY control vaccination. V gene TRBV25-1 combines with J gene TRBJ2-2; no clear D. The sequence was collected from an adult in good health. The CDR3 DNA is TGTGCCAGCAGTGAATCGAGGCGGAACACCGGGGAGCTGTTTTTT. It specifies CASSESRRNTGELFF.